A selection of T cell receptor beta chains follows, all from one sample in a study of blood T cell repertoires in COVID-19. Measured with immunoSEQ multiplex PCR; TCRdb has only the in-frame clones, and not every one. The table has about 49,000 clones, about nine tenths seen once. The sequencing input was peripheral blood. Receptors originate from a woman aged 80 or over with COVID-19, enrolled during active disease. The CDR3 runs from the conserved cysteine through the conserved F or W. The D gene is left open where the match is weak.

j_call v_call d_call cdr3_nt cdr3_aa
TRBJ1-1 TRBV5-1 TRBD1 TGCGCCAGCAGCTGGGACAGGGGGAGTACTGAAGCTTTCTTT CASSWDRGSTEAFF
TRBJ2-3 TRBV2 NA TGTGCCAGCAGGCTAGCTTGGAGCGCTAGCACAGATACGCAGTATTTT CASRLAWSASTDTQYF
TRBJ1-5 TRBV5-1 NA TGCGCCATAAAAGTGAGGTCCAGGGCTAACAGAGCCGTACCGAGGCCCCAGCATTTT CAIKVRSRANRAVPRPQHF
TRBJ2-7 TRBV7-9 TRBD1 TGTGCCAGCAGCTTTGGGCCAGGGGGTTTGACGGACGAGCAGTACTTC CASSFGPGGLTDEQYF
TRBJ1-5 TRBV18 NA TGTGCCAGCTCACCACCCTCGGGCAATCAGCCCCAGCATTTT CASSPPSGNQPQHF
TRBJ1-6 TRBV30 TRBD1 TGTGCCTGGAATAATGGACAGGGAAATTCACCCCTCCACTTT CAWNNGQGNSPLHF
TRBJ1-4 TRBV3-1/TRBV3-2 TRBD1 TGTGCCAGCAGCCAATATGGGACAGGGGATGAAAAACTGTTTTTT CASSQYGTGDEKLFF
TRBJ1-4 TRBV7-2 TRBD1 TGTGCCAGCAGCCCCAGACAGGGGGCTAATGAAAAACTGTTTTTT CASSPRQGANEKLFF
TRBJ1-2 TRBV29-1 TRBD1 TGCAGCGGAAAACAGACAGGGGAAGGGGCGGGCTACACCTTC CSGKQTGEGAGYTF
TRBJ2-2 TRBV7-8 TRBD1 TGTGCCAGCAGCCCGGCTCCGGGACAGGTCTACACCGGGGAGCTGTTTTTT CASSPAPGQVYTGELFF
TRBJ1-5 TRBV28 NA TGTGCCAGCAGACATCAGGGTCAGGTCGATCAGCCCCAGCATTTT CASRHQGQVDQPQHF
TRBJ1-1 TRBV20-1 TRBD1 TGCAGTGCTAGTCCCTCGACAGGGAGTATCACTGAAGCTTTCTTT CSASPSTGSITEAFF
TRBJ2-3 TRBV7-6 NA TGTGCCAGCAGCAACCTTCCAGCAGGCAGCACAGATACGCAGTATTTT CASSNLPAGSTDTQYF
TRBJ2-7 TRBV5-1 TRBD2 TGCGCCAGCAGCGCGGGGACTAGCGCTATATCCTACGAGCAGTACTTC CASSAGTSAISYEQYF
TRBJ2-1 TRBV28 TRBD2 TGTGCCAGCAGTTCCCCGGGACTAGGTCACAATGAGCAGTTCTTC CASSSPGLGHNEQFF
TRBJ2-5 TRBV5-1 NA TGCGCCAGCAGTGCCACGCACTCCGTGCCTCAAGAGACCCAGTACTTC CASSATHSVPQETQYF
TRBJ1-6 TRBV19 NA TGTGCCAGTAGTGGAAACCCGGGGATTGGATCACCCCTCCACTTT CASSGNPGIGSPLHF
TRBJ2-6 TRBV7-3 TRBD1 TGTGCCAGCAGCAGCAAGGGACAGGGGGCTGGGGCCAACGTCCTGACTTTC CASSSKGQGAGANVLTF
TRBJ2-7 TRBV7-2 NA TGTGCCAGCAGCTTACGGGTCGAGCAGTACTTC CASSLRVEQYF
TRBJ1-6 TRBV7-9 TRBD1 TGTGCCAGCAGCTCGAGAATCCAGACAGGGCCTGGTTCACCCCTCCACTTT CASSSRIQTGPGSPLHF
TRBJ1-2 TRBV7-2 TRBD1 TGTGCCAGCAGCATTCGACAGGGAACTGGCTACACCTTC CASSIRQGTGYTF
TRBJ2-7 TRBV7-2 NA TGTGCCAGCAGCCCAGGGGGTAGCGGGGCCTACGAGCAGTACTTC CASSPGGSGAYEQYF
TRBJ2-3 TRBV3-1/TRBV3-2 NA TGTGCCAGCAGCCAATTGGGGGACTCCCTAGATACGCAGTATTTT CASSQLGDSLDTQYF
TRBJ2-4 TRBV1 NA TGCACCAGCAGCGGGGTCCGGACTAGCGGGATAGGCAAAAACATTCAGTACTTC CTSSGVRTSGIGKNIQYF
TRBJ2-1 TRBV28 NA TGTGCCAGCTTAGCGCAAAATGAGCAGTTCTTC CASLAQNEQFF
TRBJ2-1 TRBV2 TRBD2 TGTGCCAGCAGCCGGACTAGCGCCTCCTACAATGAGCAGTTCTTC CASSRTSASYNEQFF